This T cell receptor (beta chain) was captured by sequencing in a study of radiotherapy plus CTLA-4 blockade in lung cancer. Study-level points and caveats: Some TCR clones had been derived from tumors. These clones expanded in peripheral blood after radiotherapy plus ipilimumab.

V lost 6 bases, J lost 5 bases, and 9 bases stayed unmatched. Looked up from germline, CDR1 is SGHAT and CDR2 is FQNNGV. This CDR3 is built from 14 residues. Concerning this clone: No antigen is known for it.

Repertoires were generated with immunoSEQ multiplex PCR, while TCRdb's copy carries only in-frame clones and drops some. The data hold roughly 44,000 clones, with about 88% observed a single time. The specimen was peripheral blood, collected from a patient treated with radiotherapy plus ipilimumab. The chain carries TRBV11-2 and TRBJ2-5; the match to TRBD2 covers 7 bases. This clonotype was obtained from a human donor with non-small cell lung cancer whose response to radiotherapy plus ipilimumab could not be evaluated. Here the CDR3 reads CASSLGGSRETQYF. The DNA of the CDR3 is TGTGCCAGCAGTCTGGGGGGGTCCAGGGAGACCCAGTACTTC.